These T cell receptor beta chains were read from a single sample in a study of blood T cell repertoires in COVID-19. The data were produced by immunoSEQ multiplex PCR, yet TCRdb's version contains in-frame clones alone and is incomplete. Here the sample spans fewer than 350,000 clones, more than 85% being singletons. Sequenced: PBMCs or T cells enriched from blood (not recorded which). The receptor source for this set is a man aged 40-49 years who had been exposed to COVID-19. CDR3s include the opening cysteine and the closing phenylalanine or tryptophan. D genes are given only for firm matches. Size values are once, few and many counts, or a class for expanded clones, and some rows have none.

>TRBD1|TRBJ2-7|TRBV18|-
CASSPPSGQGYEQYF
TGTGCCAGCTCACCACCATCAGGACAGGGGTACGAGCAGTACTTC
>TRBD2|TRBJ2-5|TRBV5-1|-
CASSASAGVQETQYF
TGCGCCAGCAGCGCGTCGGCGGGAGTCCAAGAGACCCAGTACTTC
>-|TRBJ2-5|TRBV28|-
CASVGGLGETQYF
TGTGCCAGCGTGGGGGGGCTAGGGGAGACCCAGTACTTC
>-|TRBJ1-2|TRBV27|once
CASSSTGSRMYTF
TGTGCCAGCAGTTCCACCGGGAGCCGCATGTACACCTTC
>TRBD1|TRBJ1-4|TRBV19|-
CAIWTGTGGEKLFF
TGTGCCATTTGGACCGGGACAGGGGGTGAAAAACTGTTTTTT
>TRBD2|TRBJ2-3|TRBV6-6|few
CASTGTITDTQYF
TGTGCCAGCACCGGGACTATCACAGATACGCAGTATTTT
>TRBD1|TRBJ1-1|TRBV5-1|-
CASSVGQGGVTEAFF
TGCGCCAGCAGCGTAGGACAGGGTGGGGTCACTGAAGCTTTCTTT
>-|TRBJ2-2|TRBV27|-
CASRTTGPPGELFF
TGTGCCAGCAGAACTACAGGGCCCCCCGGGGAGCTGTTTTTT
>TRBD2|TRBJ2-3|TRBV5-4|-
CASSMGVAGGADTQYF
TGTGCCAGCAGCATGGGGGTGGCGGGAGGTGCAGATACGCAGTATTTT
>-|TRBJ2-7|TRBV30|-
CAWSPGHGYYEQYF
TGTGCCTGGAGTCCGGGACACGGTTACTACGAGCAGTACTTC
>-|TRBJ1-1|TRBV12-5|-
CASGLAREAFF
TGTGCTAGTGGTTTGGCGCGTGAAGCTTTCTTT
>TRBD1|TRBJ2-2|TRBV2|-
CASRDRATGELFF
TGTGCCAGCAGAGACAGGGCCACCGGGGAGCTGTTTTTT
>TRBD1|TRBJ2-2|TRBV7-9|-
CASSSQGQGNTGELFF
TGTGCCAGCAGCTCCCAAGGACAGGGGAACACCGGGGAGCTGTTTTTT
>TRBD2|TRBJ2-7|TRBV20-1|-
CSASELAGGPYEQYF
TGCAGTGCTAGTGAACTAGCGGGAGGGCCCTACGAGCAGTACTTC
>TRBD1|TRBJ2-5|TRBV24-1|-
CATSDPTGDSQETQYF
TGTGCCACCAGTGACCCGACAGGGGATTCCCAAGAGACCCAGTACTTC
>-|TRBJ2-1|TRBV4-1|once
CASSQGLERGRHEQFF
TGCGCCAGCAGCCAAGGCTTAGAGCGAGGGCGGCATGAGCAGTTCTTC